These 3 T cell receptor beta chains came from one sample sequenced in a study of blood T cell repertoires in COVID-19. Repertoires were generated with immunoSEQ multiplex PCR, while TCRdb's copy carries only in-frame clones and drops some. Here the sample spans over 50,000 clones, about nine tenths being singletons. Sequencing was carried out using peripheral blood. These TCRs come from a man aged 50 or older with active COVID-19.

V is TRBV20-1 and J is TRBJ2-7; the D gene is possibly TRBD1 (6 bases). Germline loops: CDR1 DFQATT, CDR2 SNEGSKA (reference sequence). The CDR3 extends over 11 amino acids. Trimming stripped 3 bases from V and 4 bases from J, with 7 bases between. The DNA for the CDR3 is TGCAGTGCTAGGAGGGGGTACGAGCAGTACTTC. Its translation: CSARRGYEQYF.

The CDR3 DNA follows: TGTGCCACCAGCCGGACAGGGGCAGACACCGGGGAGCTGTTTTTT. This encodes CATSRTGADTGELFF. The chain links TRBV24-1 to TRBJ2-2, with 9 nucleotides matching TRBD1. This CDR3 is built from 15 residues. Looked up from germline, CDR1 is KGHDR and CDR2 is SFDVKD. Trimming at V came to 7 bases and at J to 3 bases, leaving 5 bases not matched to a gene.

The chain joins TRBV7-2 to TRBJ2-2; TRBD2 might be the D (6 bases). V lost 6 bases to trimming and J lost 6 bases, with 17 bases between them. The germline V gene encodes CDR1 SGHTA and CDR2 FQGNSA. The CDR3 extends over 15 amino acids. CDR3 amino acids: CASSPGIGGSGELFF. The CDR3 nucleotides read TGTGCCAGCAGTCCAGGGATCGGGGGATCCGGGGAGCTGTTTTTT.